The rows below give T cell receptor beta chains drawn from one sample of a study of shared clonotypes between healthy human individuals. TCRdb's copy holds only in-frame clones and misses some; the assay was immunoSEQ multiplex PCR. The sample holds approximately 440,000 clones, around 77% seen once. Sequencing was carried out using PBMCs. The receptors originated from a woman in her thirties or forties in good health. Some clones in this sample may be carry-over from other donors' samples. Each CDR3 is given with its conserved first and last residue. Fields, in order: J gene, clone size, V gene, D gene, CDR3 protein, CDR3 DNA. D genes are given only for firm matches. Size values are once, few and many counts, or a class for expanded clones, and some rows have none.

>TRBJ1-1|NA|TRBV27|NA
CASSSSWFTEAFF
NA
>TRBJ2-7|NA|TRBV7-2|TRBD1
CASSLVGGQGSYEQYF
TGTGCCAGCAGCTTAGTAGGGGGACAGGGGTCCTACGAGCAGTACTTC
>TRBJ2-2|NA|TRBV11-2|TRBD2
CASHSPTSGTHGELFF
TGTGCCAGCCACTCACCCACTAGCGGGACTCACGGGGAGCTGTTTTTT
>TRBJ2-1|NA|TRBV7-9|NA
CASSSTDRPNEQFF
TGTGCCAGCAGCTCCACAGACAGACCCAATGAGCAGTTCTTC
>TRBJ1-2|NA|TRBV20-1|NA
CSARDDLGYTF
TGCAGTGCTAGAGATGATCTTGGCTACACCTTC
>TRBJ1-2|NA|TRBV7-8|NA
CASSLDGWSGYTF
TGTGCCAGCAGCTTAGATGGATGGAGTGGCTACACCTTC
>TRBJ2-4|many|TRBV9|TRBD2
CASSSGKVAKNIQYF
TGTGCCAGCAGTAGCGGGAAGGTAGCCAAAAACATTCAGTACTTC
>TRBJ1-2|NA|TRBV5-1|NA
CASSFLQGYGYTF
TGTGCCAGCAGCTTCTTACAGGGCTATGGCTACACCTTC
>TRBJ2-1|NA|TRBV6-1|NA
CASSEQGGEQFF
TGTGCCAGCAGTGAACAGGGTGGTGAGCAGTTCTTC
>TRBJ2-7|NA|TRBV29-1|TRBD1
CSVVPGGHRGYNYEQYF
TGCAGCGTTGTCCCTGGTGGGCACAGGGGGTACAACTACGAGCAGTACTTC
>TRBJ1-2|NA|TRBV7-9|NA
CASSLTPLYGYTF
TGTGCCAGCAGCTTAACCCCCCTCTATGGCTACACCTTC
>TRBJ2-3|NA|TRBV7-3|NA
CASSLFADTQYF
TGTGCCAGCAGCTTATTCGCAGATACGCAGTATTTT
>TRBJ2-7|many|TRBV18|TRBD1
CASSLRGQATSYEQYF
TGTGCCAGCTCCCTGAGAGGACAGGCAACCTCCTACGAGCAGTACTTC
>TRBJ2-1|NA|TRBV15|NA
CATSRGPDKYNEQFF
TGTGCCACCAGCAGAGGCCCGGACAAGTACAATGAGCAGTTCTTC
>TRBJ2-3|NA|TRBV7-2|NA
CASSLDGNTDTQYF
TGTGCCAGCAGCTTAGACGGAAACACAGATACGCAGTATTTT
>TRBJ2-7|NA|TRBV28|NA
CASSTRTGTYEQYF
TGTGCCAGCAGTACCCGGACGGGAACCTACGAGCAGTACTTC
>TRBJ1-5|NA|TRBV9|NA
CASSVSGTTQEPQHF
TGTGCCAGCAGCGTATCCGGGACAACCCAGGAGCCCCAGCATTTT
>TRBJ2-7|few|TRBV7-6|TRBD1
CASSQGQAFYEQYF
TGTGCCAGCAGCCAGGGACAGGCTTTCTACGAGCAGTACTTC
>TRBJ2-7|NA|TRBV7-9|NA
CASSLAGGQYF
TGTGCCAGCAGCTTAGCAGGGGGTCAGTACTTC
>TRBJ1-3|NA|TRBV6-5|NA
CASREPGSGNTIYF
TGTGCCAGCCGGGAGCCTGGTTCTGGAAACACCATATATTTT
>TRBJ1-3|NA|TRBV5-4|NA
CASRTWGRGNTIYF
TGTGCCAGCAGAACGTGGGGACGTGGAAACACCATATATTTT
>TRBJ1-2|NA|TRBV28|NA
CASSLAVSGYGYTF
TGTGCCAGCAGTTTAGCGGTATCCGGCTATGGCTACACCTTC
>TRBJ2-7|NA|TRBV6-5|TRBD2
CASSYSSGSHGEQYF
TGTGCCAGCAGTTACTCTAGCGGGAGCCACGGGGAGCAGTACTTC
>TRBJ2-5|NA|TRBV9|TRBD1
CASSQDRGGETQYF
TGTGCCAGCAGCCAGGACAGGGGGGGAGAGACCCAGTACTTC
>TRBJ2-7|few|TRBV11-1|NA
CASSLEQGSEQYF
TGTGCCAGCAGCTTAGAACAGGGCAGCGAGCAGTACTTC
>TRBJ2-1|NA|TRBV29-1|TRBD2
CSAGGTSGREQFF
TGCAGCGCCGGTGGGACTAGCGGGAGGGAGCAGTTCTTC
>TRBJ2-1|NA|TRBV28|TRBD2
CASSLGDGRSYNEQFF
TGTGCCAGCAGTTTAGGTGACGGGAGGTCCTACAATGAGCAGTTCTTC
>TRBJ2-3|NA|TRBV28|NA
CASSLGGYTDTQYF
TGTGCCAGCAGTTTAGGAGGATACACAGATACGCAGTATTTT
>TRBJ2-7|NA|TRBV5-5|TRBD1
CASSLAGQGTGEQYF
TGTGCCAGCAGCTTGGCAGGACAGGGTACCGGCGAGCAGTACTTC
>TRBJ2-5|NA|TRBV19|TRBD2
CASSIGGLAGGGWGQETQYF
TGTGCCAGTAGTATTGGGGGACTAGCGGGAGGCGGTTGGGGCCAAGAGACCCAGTACTTC
>TRBJ2-1|NA|TRBV7-6|TRBD2
CASSFGTSGSNEQFF
TGTGCCAGCAGCTTTGGGACTAGCGGGAGTAATGAGCAGTTCTTC
>TRBJ2-7|NA|TRBV29-1|NA
CSVVGASYEQYF
TGCAGCGTTGTGGGGGCCTCCTACGAGCAGTACTTC
>TRBJ2-1|NA|TRBV19|TRBD2
CASNGGRAYNEQFF
TGTGCCAGTAATGGGGGGAGGGCCTACAATGAGCAGTTCTTC
>TRBJ2-7|NA|TRBV27|TRBD2
CASSTPTSGRLSEQYF
TGTGCCAGCAGTACCCCGACTAGCGGGAGACTCAGCGAGCAGTACTTC
>TRBJ1-5|NA|TRBV28|NA
CASRDEGYSNQPQHF
TGTGCCAGCAGAGACGAAGGGTATAGCAATCAGCCCCAGCATTTT
>TRBJ2-7|NA|TRBV29-1|NA
CSVESIQGYEQYF
TGCAGCGTTGAAAGTATACAGGGCTACGAGCAGTACTTC
>TRBJ2-3|few|TRBV7-3|NA
CASSLTLSVTDTQYF
TGTGCCAGCAGCTTAACGCTTAGCGTAACAGATACGCAGTATTTT
>TRBJ2-3|NA|TRBV4-2|TRBD2
CASSQLAGVMTDTQYF
TGTGCCAGCAGCCAATTAGCGGGAGTGATGACAGATACGCAGTATTTT
>TRBJ2-6|few|TRBV28|NA
CASSNRVYSGANVLTF
TGTGCCAGCAGTAACAGGGTTTACTCTGGGGCCAACGTCCTGACTTTC
>TRBJ2-7|NA|TRBV7-2|TRBD2
CASSLGASGRAHEQYF
TGTGCCAGCAGCTTAGGGGCTAGCGGGAGGGCCCACGAGCAGTACTTC
>TRBJ2-1|NA|TRBV5-1|TRBD1
CAISYGQGVYNEQFF
TGCGCCATCAGCTACGGACAGGGAGTCTACAATGAGCAGTTCTTC
>TRBJ2-5|NA|TRBV10-2|TRBD2
CASSESREGVPQYF
TGCGCCAGCAGTGAGTCGCGGGAGGGCGTGCCCCAGTACTTC
>TRBJ2-1|once|TRBV11-2|NA
CASSFSIQRAGYNEQFF
TGTGCCAGCAGCTTCTCCATCCAGAGGGCCGGCTACAATGAGCAGTTCTTC
>TRBJ1-1|NA|TRBV25-1|NA
CASSGVGGDGHTEAFF
TGTGCCAGCAGTGGTGTGGGGGGGGATGGGCACACTGAAGCTTTCTTT
>TRBJ1-1|once|TRBV28|NA
CASIQGREAFF
TGTGCCAGCATACAGGGTAGGGAAGCTTTCTTT
>TRBJ1-1|NA|TRBV9|NA
CASSARGSNTEAFF
TGTGCCAGCAGCGCCCGGGGGTCAAACACTGAAGCTTTCTTT
>TRBJ2-3|NA|TRBV2|TRBD2
CASILAGRADTQYF
TGTGCCAGCATACTAGCGGGAAGGGCAGATACGCAGTATTTT
>TRBJ2-7|NA|TRBV5-1|TRBD2
CASSLGGRRSYEQYF
TGCGCCAGCAGCTTGGGCGGGAGGCGCTCCTACGAGCAGTACTTC
>TRBJ1-2|NA|TRBV13|NA
CASSPGGGARYGYTF
TGTGCCAGCAGCCCCGGGGGGGGCGCCCGATATGGCTACACCTTC
>TRBJ1-2|NA|TRBV20-1|NA
CSVHDGYTF
TGCAGTGTACACGATGGCTACACCTTC
>TRBJ2-1|many|TRBV7-6|TRBD2
CASSLGGSIYNEQFF
TGTGCCAGCAGCTTGGGCGGGAGTATCTACAATGAGCAGTTCTTC
>TRBJ2-7|NA|TRBV28|NA
CASSLFPGASYEQYF
TGTGCCAGCAGTTTATTCCCGGGAGCTTCCTACGAGCAGTACTTC
>TRBJ1-1|NA|TRBV29-1|NA
CSVEVRPNTEAFF
TGCAGCGTTGAAGTACGGCCGAACACTGAAGCTTTCTTT
>TRBJ2-1|NA|TRBV11-2|NA
CASSFAGRYNEQFF
TGTGCCAGCAGCTTCGCAGGGCGCTACAATGAGCAGTTCTTC
>TRBJ2-2|NA|TRBV15|TRBD2
CATSRGLATGELFF
TGTGCCACCAGCAGGGGACTAGCCACCGGGGAGCTGTTTTTT
>TRBJ2-7|NA|TRBV21-1|NA
CASNGLAGVSIYEQYF
TGTGCCAGCAACGGACTAGCGGGAGTCTCCATATACGAGCAGTACTTC